Listed below are T cell receptor beta chains from one sample, sequenced in a study of Ad26.COV2.S vaccination and SARS-CoV-2 variants. Assay: immunoSEQ multiplex PCR; the TCRdb copy retains only in-frame clones and omits some. The table includes roughly 320,000 clones, roughly 86% detected once. The source was peripheral blood, collected in a trial of Ad26.COV2.S vaccine versus placebo. Every receptor here comes from a person between 18 and 65 years old who received the Ad26.COV2.S COVID-19 vaccine or a placebo. Both conserved end residues are part of each CDR3. D genes are given only for firm matches. Size is omitted from some rows. Given values are once, few, many or a class for expanded clones.

size	D	J	V	DNA	CDR3
-	TRBD2	TRBJ2-7	TRBV4-2	TGTGCCAGCAGCCCAACCCGACTAGCGGGGCACTACGAGCAGTACTTC	CASSPTRLAGHYEQYF
few	TRBD2	TRBJ2-7	TRBV6-2/TRBV6-3	TGTGCCAGCAGCCTCCCCGGGGGGGGCAGCTACGAGCAGTACTTC	CASSLPGGGSYEQYF
-	TRBD1	TRBJ1-2	TRBV4-1	TGCGCCAGCAGCCAAGATGGGACAGGGGGCGGCTACACCTTC	CASSQDGTGGGYTF
once	-	TRBJ1-2	TRBV4-1	TGCGCCAGCAGCCAAGGGCACAGCTCTAACTATGGCTACACCTTC	CASSQGHSSNYGYTF
-	-	TRBJ2-7	TRBV5-8	TGTGCCAGCAGCTTTGCCAGGCGACACCCTTCCTACGAGCAGTACTTC	CASSFARRHPSYEQYF
once	-	TRBJ2-1	TRBV13	TGTGCCAGCAGCTTACAGGGCGATGAGCAGTTCTTC	CASSLQGDEQFF
-	-	TRBJ1-2	TRBV7-2	TGTGCCAGCAGCTTAGACTCGGCAGGGTACTATGGCTACACCTTC	CASSLDSAGYYGYTF
-	-	TRBJ1-4	TRBV28	TGTGCCAGCAGTTCCACCGCCAGGTCGTCTAATGAAAAACTGTTTTTT	CASSSTARSSNEKLFF
few	-	TRBJ2-3	TRBV19	TGTGCCAGTAGTGTCTGGACACGTCCAGATACGCAGTATTTT	CASSVWTRPDTQYF
-	-	TRBJ2-3	TRBV30	TGTGCCTGGGGTGGGGGGACGGGAACTACAGATACGCAGTATTTT	CAWGGGTGTTDTQYF
few	-	TRBJ2-7	TRBV7-9	TGTGCCAGCAGCAAGCAGGGTTTCGACGAGCAGTACTTC	CASSKQGFDEQYF
-	-	TRBJ1-5	TRBV2	TGTGCCAGCAGTGAAAGCGAAGGGGGAGGTCAGCCCCAGCATTTT	CASSESEGGGQPQHF
-	-	TRBJ1-3	TRBV6-5	TGTGCCAGCAGTTATGGCTCTGGAAACACCATATATTTT	CASSYGSGNTIYF
few	-	TRBJ1-6	TRBV14	TGTGCCAGCAGAATCGGGGCAGAAGGGAATTCACCCCTCCACTTT	CASRIGAEGNSPLHF
-	TRBD1	TRBJ1-2	TRBV5-4	TGTGCCAGCAGCTCGCTGGGACAGGAGCCCTATGGCTACACCTTC	CASSSLGQEPYGYTF
-	-	TRBJ2-5	TRBV5-8	TGTGCCAGCAGCTTGGACCGACCCTCGACGGGGACCCAGTACTTC	CASSLDRPSTGTQYF
-	-	TRBJ2-2	TRBV18	TGTGCCAGCTCACCACCGCAGACAAGGGTCGGGGAGCTGTTTTTT	CASSPPQTRVGELFF
-	-	TRBJ2-2	TRBV2	TGTGCCAGCAGCGACACGAACACCGGGGAGCTGTTTTTT	CASSDTNTGELFF
-	-	TRBJ1-1	TRBV28	TGTGCCAGCAGTTCTCCCCCGTGGAAGGTCTACACTGAAGCTTTCTTT	CASSSPPWKVYTEAFF
-	TRBD2	TRBJ2-1	TRBV7-2	TGTGCCAGCAGCTCGCGGGGGGCTTTCTCCTACAATGAGCAGTTCTTC	CASSSRGAFSYNEQFF
once	-	TRBJ2-6	TRBV19	TGTGCCAGTAGTATGACGGGGACCGGCTCTGGGGCCAACGTCCTGACTTTC	CASSMTGTGSGANVLTF
-	TRBD2	TRBJ2-5	TRBV4-2	TGTGCCAGCAGTCCGACTAGCGGGGGTGGAGAGACCCAGTACTTC	CASSPTSGGGETQYF
-	-	TRBJ2-7	TRBV7-9	TGTGCCAGCAGCGATTCCGGGACGGACCCTACGATCGGGTACTTC	CASSDSGTDPTIGYF
-	-	TRBJ2-7	TRBV5-1	TGCGCCAGCAGCTCTACAGGGCCCGGAGGCTACGAGCAGTACTTC	CASSSTGPGGYEQYF
few	-	TRBJ2-7	TRBV15	TGTGCCACCAGCAGAGACCCAGGGACCACCTACGAGCAGTACTTC	CATSRDPGTTYEQYF
-	-	TRBJ1-3	TRBV2	TGTGCCAGCACTACACTTAGCTCTGGAAACACCATATATTTT	CASTTLSSGNTIYF
-	-	TRBJ2-1	TRBV3-1/TRBV3-2	TGTGCCAGCAGCCAAGTAGTGACGGGGGTGTCCTACAATGAGCAGTTCTTC	CASSQVVTGVSYNEQFF
-	-	TRBJ1-2	TRBV29-1	TGCAGCGCGTACAGAGATGGAGGCTACACCTTC	CSAYRDGGYTF
-	-	TRBJ2-1	TRBV3-1/TRBV3-2	TGTGCCAGCAGCCAAGGCGGGGTGGTTGAGCAGTTCTTC	CASSQGGVVEQFF
-	TRBD1	TRBJ1-2	TRBV7-9	TGTGCCAGCAGCTTGAGTAGGGGGCGCGGCTATGGCTACACCTTC	CASSLSRGRGYGYTF
-	TRBD1	TRBJ1-4	TRBV19	TGTGCCAGCTCGACAGGGACTAATGAAAAACTGTTTTTT	CASSTGTNEKLFF
few	-	TRBJ2-7	TRBV9	TGTGCCAGCAGCGAGGGGATGACAGCGATGGGGGAGCAGTACTTC	CASSEGMTAMGEQYF
few	-	TRBJ2-2	TRBV5-1	TGCGCCAGCAGCTTGTCTAGCGACACCGGGGAGCTGTTTTTT	CASSLSSDTGELFF
-	TRBD1	TRBJ2-2	TRBV30	TGTGCCTGGAGTGCACTAGCACCGGGACAGGGGACCGGGGAGCTGTTTTTT	CAWSALAPGQGTGELFF
-	TRBD1	TRBJ2-1	TRBV18	TGTGCCAGCTCACCAATCTACGGGACAGGAGGCTACAATGAGCAGTTCTTC	CASSPIYGTGGYNEQFF
-	-	TRBJ2-1	TRBV30	TGTGCCTGGAGTGTAAGAGGTAACTCCTACAATGAGCAGTTCTTC	CAWSVRGNSYNEQFF
-	-	TRBJ2-7	TRBV7-2	TGTGCCAGCAGCATGTCGACAGGTTCGGGCTCCTACGAGCAGTACTTC	CASSMSTGSGSYEQYF
-	-	TRBJ1-3	TRBV11-2	TGTGCCAGCAGCCGACAGGAAGGAAACACCATATATTTT	CASSRQEGNTIYF
-	-	TRBJ2-2	TRBV7-3	TGTGCCAGCAGCGCCGGGACCGGGGAGCTGTTTTTT	CASSAGTGELFF
-	-	TRBJ2-7	TRBV2	TGTGCCAGCAGTGGGGATGCTTACGAGCAGTACTTC	CASSGDAYEQYF
-	-	TRBJ2-3	TRBV25-1	TGTGCCAGCAGTGAATGGGGCAGGGCGAGCACAGATACGCAGTATTTT	CASSEWGRASTDTQYF
-	-	TRBJ2-7	TRBV11-2	TGTGCCAGCAGCTTAGCTGTCAGCTCCTACGAGCAGTACTTC	CASSLAVSSYEQYF
once	-	TRBJ1-3	TRBV19	TGTGCCAGTACCGGAGGAAGATCCACCCTCTCTGGAAACACCATATATTTT	CASTGGRSTLSGNTIYF
once	-	TRBJ2-7	TRBV7-9	TGTGCCAGCAGCGCGTTGTGGGCCTACGAGCAGTACTTC	CASSALWAYEQYF
-	TRBD1	TRBJ1-1	TRBV25-1	TGTGCCAGCGGCGGGACAGGGAACACTGAAGCTTTCTTT	CASGGTGNTEAFF
-	-	TRBJ2-7	TRBV15	TGTGCCACCAGCAGAAGAGGGGCCCCATTCGCTGGTACAGGGTCTCCCTACGAGCAGTACTTC	CATSRRGAPFAGTGSPYEQYF
-	-	TRBJ1-1	TRBV27	TGTGCCAGCAGTCCTAGGGGGAGGTCAGCGGATCGGAGCACTGAAGCTTTCTTT	CASSPRGRSADRSTEAFF
-	-	TRBJ1-2	TRBV6-1	TGTGCCAGCAGTGAAGCAGACAGGCTTGGCTACACCTTC	CASSEADRLGYTF
-	-	TRBJ1-6	TRBV6-5	TGTGCCAGCAGTTCCAAGGGGTTGGGGGTCGGGTCACCCCTCCACTTT	CASSSKGLGVGSPLHF
once	-	TRBJ2-2	TRBV19	TGTGCCAGTACCTCGGGGACTCTTACAGGGACCGGGGAGCTGTTTTTT	CASTSGTLTGTGELFF
-	-	TRBJ1-4	TRBV6-5	TGTGCCAGCAGTTCCCCTGGCGGCGGAAATGAAAAACTGTTTTTT	CASSSPGGGNEKLFF
few	TRBD1	TRBJ1-1	TRBV29-1	TGCAGCGGGGACAGGGGCATGAACACTGAAGCTTTCTTT	CSGDRGMNTEAFF
-	TRBD2	TRBJ2-3	TRBV5-1	TGCGCCAGCAGCTGGACTAGCGATTCAGATACGCAGTATTTT	CASSWTSDSDTQYF
once	-	TRBJ2-5	TRBV11-2	TGTGCCAGCAGCTTAGTCCAAGAGACCCAGTACTTC	CASSLVQETQYF
-	-	TRBJ2-2	TRBV6-5	TGTGCCAGCGGGCAGACCTTCACCGGGGAGCTGTTTTTT	CASGQTFTGELFF
-	-	TRBJ1-5	TRBV5-6	TGTGCCAGCAGCCGTGGCGTGTACAATCAGCCCCAGCATTTT	CASSRGVYNQPQHF
-	TRBD2	TRBJ2-2	TRBV9	TGTGCCAGCAGCCCAAATAGCGGGGGGGAGCTGTTTTTT	CASSPNSGGELFF
-	TRBD1	TRBJ2-1	TRBV5-4	TGTGCCAGCAGCTCGGACAGGGGGACCTACAATGAGCAGTTCTTC	CASSSDRGTYNEQFF
-	-	TRBJ1-5	TRBV6-5	TGTGCCAGCAGTTCTTCCGGGACAAAGAATCAGCCCCAGCATTTT	CASSSSGTKNQPQHF
-	-	TRBJ1-6	TRBV21-1	TGTGCCAGCAGCAACTGGACAGACTCCTATAATTCACCCCTCCACTTT	CASSNWTDSYNSPLHF